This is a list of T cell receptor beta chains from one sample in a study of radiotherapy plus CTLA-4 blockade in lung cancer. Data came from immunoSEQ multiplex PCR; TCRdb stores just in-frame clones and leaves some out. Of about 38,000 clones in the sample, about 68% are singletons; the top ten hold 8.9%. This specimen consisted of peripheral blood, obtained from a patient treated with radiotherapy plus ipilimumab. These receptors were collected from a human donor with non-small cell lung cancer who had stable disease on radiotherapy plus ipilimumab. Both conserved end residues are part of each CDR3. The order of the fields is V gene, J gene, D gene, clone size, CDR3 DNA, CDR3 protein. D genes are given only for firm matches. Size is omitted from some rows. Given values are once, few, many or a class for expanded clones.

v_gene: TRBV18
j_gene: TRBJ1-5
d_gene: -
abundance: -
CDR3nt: TGTGCCAGCTCACCACTAGCGGGGAGTCATGGCAATCAGCCCCAGCATTTT
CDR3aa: CASSPLAGSHGNQPQHF

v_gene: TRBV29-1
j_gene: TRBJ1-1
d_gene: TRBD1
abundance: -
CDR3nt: TGCAGCGCCCTGACAGGGGTTAACACTGAAGCTTTCTTT
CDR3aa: CSALTGVNTEAFF

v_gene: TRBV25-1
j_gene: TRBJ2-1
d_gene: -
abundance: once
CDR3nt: TGTGCCAGCAGTACCCTAGGAGGACAAAAGGGCGGGCAGTTCTTC
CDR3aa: CASSTLGGQKGGQFF

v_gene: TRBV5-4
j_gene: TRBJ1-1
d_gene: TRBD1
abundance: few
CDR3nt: TGTGCCAGCAGCCACCCGGGACAGGGAAACACTGAAGCTTTCTTT
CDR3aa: CASSHPGQGNTEAFF

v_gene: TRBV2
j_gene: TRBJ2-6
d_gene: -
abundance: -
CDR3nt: TGTGCCAGCCTCCGAGATCCTGGGGCCAACGTCCTGACTTTC
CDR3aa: CASLRDPGANVLTF

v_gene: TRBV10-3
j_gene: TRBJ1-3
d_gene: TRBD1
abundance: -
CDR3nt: TGTGCCATCCACTCCGGGACAGGGGTCTCTGGAAACACCATATATTTT
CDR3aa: CAIHSGTGVSGNTIYF

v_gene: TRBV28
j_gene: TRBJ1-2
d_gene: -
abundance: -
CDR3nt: TGTGCCAGCAGTCCCGCGGGGGCTAACTATGGCTACACCTTC
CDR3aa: CASSPAGANYGYTF

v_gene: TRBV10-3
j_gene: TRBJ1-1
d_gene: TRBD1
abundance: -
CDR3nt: TGTGCCATCAGTGAGGAGACAGGGAGAATGGCTGAAGCTTTCTTT
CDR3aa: CAISEETGRMAEAFF

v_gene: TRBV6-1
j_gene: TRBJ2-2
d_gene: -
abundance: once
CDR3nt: TGTGCCAGCAGTGAACCGGGATGGGGGAAATCCGGGGAGCTGTTTTTT
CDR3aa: CASSEPGWGKSGELFF

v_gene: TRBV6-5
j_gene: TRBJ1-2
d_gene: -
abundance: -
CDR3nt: TGTGCCAGCAACGGGAGAACATCGGGTGGCTACACCTTC
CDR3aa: CASNGRTSGGYTF

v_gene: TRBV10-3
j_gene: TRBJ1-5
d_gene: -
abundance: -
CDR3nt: TGTGCCATCAGTGAAGACTCAACCCATCAGCCCCAGCATTTT
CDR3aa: CAISEDSTHQPQHF

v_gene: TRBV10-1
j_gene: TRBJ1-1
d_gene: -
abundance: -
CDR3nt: TGCGCCAGCAGGGGACCGGGGTCTACTGAAGCTTTCTTT
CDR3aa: CASRGPGSTEAFF

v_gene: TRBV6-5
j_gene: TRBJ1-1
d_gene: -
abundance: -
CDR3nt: TGTGCCAGCAGTTACTCGGAGAGGGCTGGGGGGGCTTTCTTT
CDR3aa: CASSYSERAGGAFF

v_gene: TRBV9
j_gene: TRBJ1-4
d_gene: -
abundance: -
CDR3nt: TGTGCCAGCAGCGGAGAAAAACTGTTTTTT
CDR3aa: CASSGEKLFF

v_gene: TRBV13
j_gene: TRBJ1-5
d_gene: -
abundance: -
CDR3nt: TGTGCCAGCAGCTTAGGGAAGGGAGGCAATCAGCCCCAGCATTTT
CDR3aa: CASSLGKGGNQPQHF

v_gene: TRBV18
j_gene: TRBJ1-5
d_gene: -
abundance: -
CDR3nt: TGTGCCAGCTCACCACAGGGTGGCGGCAATCAGCCCCAGCATTTT
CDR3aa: CASSPQGGGNQPQHF

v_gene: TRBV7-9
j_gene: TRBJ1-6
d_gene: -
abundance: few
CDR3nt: TGTGCCAGCAGCTTGGACCCCTCTCGGAATTCACCCCTCCACTTT
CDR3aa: CASSLDPSRNSPLHF

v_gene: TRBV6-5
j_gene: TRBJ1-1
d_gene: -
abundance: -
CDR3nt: TGTGCCAGCTTTCTCCGGGGGCGAAACACTGAAGCTTTCTTT
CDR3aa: CASFLRGRNTEAFF

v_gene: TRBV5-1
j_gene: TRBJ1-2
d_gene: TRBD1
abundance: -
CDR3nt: TGCGCCAGCAGCTTGGGGACAGGGGTCGGCTATGGCTACACCTTC
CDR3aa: CASSLGTGVGYGYTF

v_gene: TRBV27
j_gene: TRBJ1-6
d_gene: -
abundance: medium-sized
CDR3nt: TGTGCCAGCAGTTTAAGCCCCAGCTCCTATAATTCACCCCTCCACTTT
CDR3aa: CASSLSPSSYNSPLHF

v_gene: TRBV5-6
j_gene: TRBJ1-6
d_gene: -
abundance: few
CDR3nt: TGTGCCAGCAGCCTCCCACAGGCGAGCTCCTATAATTCACCCCTCCACTTT
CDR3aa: CASSLPQASSYNSPLHF

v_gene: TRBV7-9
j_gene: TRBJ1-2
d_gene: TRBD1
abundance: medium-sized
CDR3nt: TGTGCCAGCAGCACAAATACCGGGACAGGGTTTCTCTATGGCTACACCTTC
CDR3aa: CASSTNTGTGFLYGYTF

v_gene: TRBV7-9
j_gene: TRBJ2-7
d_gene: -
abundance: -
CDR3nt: TGTGCAAGCGGCTCCTACGAGCAGTACTTC
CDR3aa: CASGSYEQYF

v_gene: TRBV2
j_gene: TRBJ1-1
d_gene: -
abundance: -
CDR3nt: TGTGCCAGCGGCCCCGTCGGGGGGCCTGAAGCTTTCTTT
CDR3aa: CASGPVGGPEAFF

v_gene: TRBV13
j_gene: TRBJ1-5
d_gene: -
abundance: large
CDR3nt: TGTGCCAGCAGCTTAGGCAGGGCCCGCAATCAGCCCCAGCATTTT
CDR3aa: CASSLGRARNQPQHF

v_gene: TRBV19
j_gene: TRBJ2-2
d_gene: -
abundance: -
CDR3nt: TGTGCCAGTAGTATCAACAGGGTGTTGAGCGCCGGGGAGCTGTTTTTT
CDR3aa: CASSINRVLSAGELFF

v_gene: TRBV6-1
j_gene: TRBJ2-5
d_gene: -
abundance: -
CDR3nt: TGTGCCAGCAGAAGCGGTAAAGAGACCCAGTACTTC
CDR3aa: CASRSGKETQYF

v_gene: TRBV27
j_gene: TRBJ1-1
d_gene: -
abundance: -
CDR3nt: TGTGCCAGCAATAAGGCGAGTTGGGACACTGAAGCTTTCTTT
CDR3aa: CASNKASWDTEAFF

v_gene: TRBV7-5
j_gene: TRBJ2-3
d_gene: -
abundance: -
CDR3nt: TGTGTCAGACACAGGGGCCGCACAGATACGCAGTATTTT
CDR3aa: CVRHRGRTDTQYF

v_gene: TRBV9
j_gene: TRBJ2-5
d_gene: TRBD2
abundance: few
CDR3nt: TGTGCCAGCACCGGAGGCGGGGGGGGCCTCGAGACCCAGTACTTC
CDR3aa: CASTGGGGGLETQYF

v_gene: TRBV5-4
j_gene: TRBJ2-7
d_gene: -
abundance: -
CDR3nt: TGTGCCAGCGGGGTGGGGACTTCATCCTACGAGCAGTACTTC
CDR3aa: CASGVGTSSYEQYF

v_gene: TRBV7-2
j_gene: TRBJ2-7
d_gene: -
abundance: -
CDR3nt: TGTGCCAGCAGCTCAAGGGGGGGTTACGAGCAGTACTTC
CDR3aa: CASSSRGGYEQYF

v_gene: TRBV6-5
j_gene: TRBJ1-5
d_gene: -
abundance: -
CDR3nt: TGTGCCAGCTCCCCCTGGGGAGTCGAGAAGCCCCAGCATTTT
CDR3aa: CASSPWGVEKPQHF

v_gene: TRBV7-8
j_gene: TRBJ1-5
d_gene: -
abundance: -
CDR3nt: TGTGCCAGCAGCTCCGAGGACAGTTTCAATCAGCCCCAGCATTTT
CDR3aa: CASSSEDSFNQPQHF

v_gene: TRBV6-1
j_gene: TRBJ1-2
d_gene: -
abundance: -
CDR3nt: TGTGCCAGCAGTGAGACAGCCAACTATGGCTACACCTTC
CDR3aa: CASSETANYGYTF

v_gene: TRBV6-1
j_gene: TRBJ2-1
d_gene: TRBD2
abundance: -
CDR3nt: TGTGCCAGCAACCACTTCGGGACTATAGACAATGAGCAGTTCTTC
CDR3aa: CASNHFGTIDNEQFF

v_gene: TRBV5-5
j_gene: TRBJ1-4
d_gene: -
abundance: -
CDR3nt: TGTGCCAGCAGCTTAAGACAGGTTGAAAAACTGTTTTTT
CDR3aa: CASSLRQVEKLFF

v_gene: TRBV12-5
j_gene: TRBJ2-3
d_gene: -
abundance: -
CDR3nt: TGTGCTAGTGGGGGGACGGCCAGCACAGATACGCAGTATTTT
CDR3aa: CASGGTASTDTQYF

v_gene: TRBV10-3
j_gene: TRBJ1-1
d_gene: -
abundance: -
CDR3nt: TGTGCCATCAGTCCCAATACAGAGAACACTGAAGCTTTCTTT
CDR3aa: CAISPNTENTEAFF